This is a list of T cell receptor beta chains from one sample in a study of cytomegalovirus exposure and HLA in healthy donors. Method: immunoSEQ multiplex PCR; TCRdb's copy keeps in-frame clones and lacks some. Here the sample table reports 150,000 to 200,000 clones. Sequences were obtained from PBMCs. These receptors were collected from a woman aged 18-29 years in good health and CMV-seropositive. CDR3s include the opening cysteine and the closing phenylalanine or tryptophan. The order of the fields is D gene, V gene, J gene, CDR3 protein, CDR3 DNA. A D gene is named only where the DNA matches it firmly.

d_call: -
v_call: TRBV20-1
j_call: TRBJ2-5
cdr3_aa: CSASSRETQYF
cdr3_nt: TGCAGTGCTAGCTCTAGGGAGACCCAGTACTTC

d_call: TRBD1
v_call: TRBV2
j_call: TRBJ1-1
cdr3_aa: CASSVRGQGVPAFF
cdr3_nt: TGTGCCAGCAGTGTCCGGGGACAGGGGGTTCCAGCTTTCTTT

d_call: -
v_call: TRBV5-1
j_call: TRBJ2-3
cdr3_aa: CASSLALADSADTQYF
cdr3_nt: TGCGCCAGCAGCTTGGCCCTTGCGGATAGCGCAGATACGCAGTATTTT

d_call: -
v_call: TRBV6-5
j_call: TRBJ1-2
cdr3_aa: CASSSLGGRYGYTF
cdr3_nt: TGTGCCAGCAGTAGCCTCGGGGGGCGGTATGGCTACACCTTC

d_call: -
v_call: TRBV7-9
j_call: TRBJ1-2
cdr3_aa: CASSLAGGASGYTF
cdr3_nt: TGTGCCAGCAGCTTAGCGGGGGGGGCGAGCGGCTACACCTTC

d_call: -
v_call: TRBV5-1
j_call: TRBJ2-7
cdr3_aa: CASSLGQDSSEQYF
cdr3_nt: TGCGCCAGCAGCTTGGGACAGGATAGTAGCGAGCAGTACTTC

d_call: -
v_call: TRBV7-2
j_call: TRBJ1-2
cdr3_aa: CASSSQTGGHGYTF
cdr3_nt: TGTGCCAGCAGCTCTCAGACGGGGGGGCATGGCTACACCTTC

d_call: -
v_call: TRBV9
j_call: TRBJ2-2
cdr3_aa: CASSANPGLRNTGELFF
cdr3_nt: TGTGCCAGCAGCGCGAACCCGGGACTGAGAAACACCGGGGAGCTGTTTTTT

d_call: -
v_call: TRBV18
j_call: TRBJ1-6
cdr3_aa: CASSRLVGGGSPLHF
cdr3_nt: TGTGCCAGCTCACGCCTCGTCGGTGGAGGCTCACCCCTCCACTTT

d_call: -
v_call: TRBV7-9
j_call: TRBJ1-1
cdr3_aa: CASSFGGGDTEAFF
cdr3_nt: TGTGCCAGCAGCTTTGGTGGGGGGGACACTGAAGCTTTCTTT

d_call: -
v_call: TRBV19
j_call: TRBJ2-7
cdr3_aa: CASSAGRQGIYEQYF
cdr3_nt: TGTGCCAGTAGTGCCGGGAGACAGGGTATCTACGAGCAGTACTTC

d_call: -
v_call: TRBV15
j_call: TRBJ1-1
cdr3_aa: CATSREYGRRAEAFF
cdr3_nt: TGTGCCACCAGCAGAGAGTACGGGAGGAGGGCTGAAGCTTTCTTT

d_call: -
v_call: TRBV7-6
j_call: TRBJ2-5
cdr3_aa: CASSLGLDKRYEETQYF
cdr3_nt: TGTGCCAGCAGCTTAGGTTTGGACAAACGGTACGAAGAGACCCAGTACTTC

d_call: -
v_call: TRBV5-6
j_call: TRBJ2-5
cdr3_aa: CASSYEGEQYF
cdr3_nt: TGTGCCAGCAGCTATGAGGGGGAGCAGTACTTC

d_call: TRBD2
v_call: TRBV7-9
j_call: TRBJ2-3
cdr3_aa: CASSLWGEGDTQYF
cdr3_nt: TGTGCCAGCAGCTTGTGGGGGGAGGGAGATACGCAGTATTTT

d_call: -
v_call: TRBV6-5
j_call: TRBJ2-5
cdr3_aa: CASSPLGHRETQYF
cdr3_nt: TGTGCCAGCAGTCCCCTCGGACACCGAGAGACCCAGTACTTC

d_call: -
v_call: TRBV13
j_call: TRBJ2-3
cdr3_aa: CASSLGRRDTQYF
cdr3_nt: TGTGCCAGCAGCTTAGGAAGGAGAGATACGCAGTATTTT

d_call: TRBD1
v_call: TRBV7-2
j_call: TRBJ1-2
cdr3_aa: CASSFTGGNYGYTF
cdr3_nt: TGTGCCAGCAGCTTCACAGGGGGCAACTATGGCTACACCTTC

d_call: -
v_call: TRBV6-1
j_call: TRBJ1-1
cdr3_aa: CASLWGRGITEAFF
cdr3_nt: TGTGCCAGCCTCTGGGGGCGCGGAATCACTGAAGCTTTCTTT

d_call: TRBD1
v_call: TRBV2
j_call: TRBJ1-4
cdr3_aa: CASSEIPGQGVEKLFF
cdr3_nt: TGTGCCAGCAGTGAAATTCCGGGACAGGGTGTTGAAAAACTGTTTTTT

d_call: TRBD2
v_call: TRBV5-1
j_call: TRBJ2-1
cdr3_aa: CASSLVLAGNEQFF
cdr3_nt: TGCGCCAGCAGCTTGGTCCTAGCGGGGAATGAGCAGTTCTTC

d_call: -
v_call: TRBV9
j_call: TRBJ1-3
cdr3_aa: CASSVGQGPSTSGNTIYF
cdr3_nt: TGTGCCAGCAGCGTAGGGCAGGGGCCATCCACTTCTGGAAACACCATATATTTT

d_call: TRBD2
v_call: TRBV2
j_call: TRBJ2-1
cdr3_aa: CASSISGGLYNEQFF
cdr3_nt: TGTGCCAGCAGTATTAGCGGGGGGCTGTACAATGAGCAGTTCTTC

d_call: -
v_call: TRBV30
j_call: TRBJ1-2
cdr3_aa: CAWSKHRMPYGYTF
cdr3_nt: TGTGCCTGGAGTAAACACAGGATGCCCTATGGCTACACCTTC

d_call: -
v_call: TRBV10-3
j_call: TRBJ1-3
cdr3_aa: CAISAQGSGNTIYF
cdr3_nt: TGTGCCATCAGTGCCCAGGGTTCAGGAAACACCATATATTTT

d_call: -
v_call: TRBV4-1
j_call: TRBJ1-2
cdr3_aa: CASSQVRGSYGYTF
cdr3_nt: TGCGCCAGCAGCCAAGTTAGGGGAAGCTATGGCTACACCTTC

d_call: -
v_call: TRBV6-5
j_call: TRBJ1-2
cdr3_aa: CASSSPGYGYTF
cdr3_nt: TGTGCCAGCAGTTCCCCAGGGTACGGCTACACCTTC

d_call: TRBD1
v_call: TRBV5-1
j_call: TRBJ1-1
cdr3_aa: CASSRQGEGTEAFF
cdr3_nt: TGCGCCAGCAGCCGACAGGGTGAAGGCACTGAAGCTTTCTTT

d_call: -
v_call: TRBV7-6
j_call: TRBJ1-1
cdr3_aa: CASSLEWGVNTEAFF
cdr3_nt: TGTGCCAGCAGCTTAGAGTGGGGAGTAAACACTGAAGCTTTCTTT

d_call: -
v_call: TRBV4-2
j_call: TRBJ2-5
cdr3_aa: CASSQEGGGGETQYF
cdr3_nt: TGTGCCAGCAGCCAAGAAGGAGGGGGGGGCGAGACCCAGTACTTC

d_call: -
v_call: TRBV7-8
j_call: TRBJ2-3
cdr3_aa: CASSLVELTDTQYF
cdr3_nt: TGTGCCAGCAGCTTGGTCGAGCTCACAGATACGCAGTATTTT

d_call: -
v_call: TRBV6-6
j_call: TRBJ1-5
cdr3_aa: CASSYSRLDQPQHF
cdr3_nt: TGTGCCAGCAGTTACTCGAGGTTGGATCAGCCCCAGCATTTT

d_call: TRBD1
v_call: TRBV12-5
j_call: TRBJ1-4
cdr3_aa: CASGLALQGREEKLFF
cdr3_nt: TGTGCTAGTGGTTTGGCCCTACAGGGGCGCGAGGAAAAACTGTTTTTT

d_call: TRBD2
v_call: TRBV2
j_call: TRBJ2-7
cdr3_aa: CASSSLPGTSGIYEQYF
cdr3_nt: TGTGCCAGCAGTTCCTTGCCCGGGACTAGCGGGATCTACGAGCAGTACTTC

d_call: -
v_call: TRBV18
j_call: TRBJ1-5
cdr3_aa: CASSPYQEQPQHF
cdr3_nt: TGTGCCAGCTCACCATACCAGGAACAGCCCCAGCATTTT

d_call: -
v_call: TRBV7-2
j_call: TRBJ1-3
cdr3_aa: CASSLQGIGGNTIYF
cdr3_nt: TGTGCCAGCAGCTTGCAGGGGATAGGGGGAAACACCATATATTTT

d_call: -
v_call: TRBV29-1
j_call: TRBJ1-5
cdr3_aa: CSVERGHF
cdr3_nt: TGCAGCGTTGAAAGGGGTCATTTT

d_call: -
v_call: TRBV5-4
j_call: TRBJ1-1
cdr3_aa: CASSLGGVNTEAFF
cdr3_nt: TGTGCCAGCAGCTTGGGGGGGGTCAACACTGAAGCTTTCTTT

d_call: -
v_call: TRBV7-8
j_call: TRBJ1-4
cdr3_aa: CASSLEGQGKLFF
cdr3_nt: TGTGCCAGCAGCTTAGAGGGGCAGGGGAAACTGTTTTTT

d_call: -
v_call: TRBV19
j_call: TRBJ1-4
cdr3_aa: CASSDDFEKLFF
cdr3_nt: TGTGCCAGTAGTGACGACTTTGAAAAACTGTTTTTT

d_call: TRBD2
v_call: TRBV19
j_call: TRBJ2-3
cdr3_aa: CASSIAQWGLAGGPPDTQYF
cdr3_nt: TGTGCCAGTAGTATAGCTCAGTGGGGACTAGCGGGAGGGCCCCCAGATACGCAGTATTTT

d_call: -
v_call: TRBV4-1
j_call: TRBJ1-6
cdr3_aa: CASSQDGGARVGSPLHF
cdr3_nt: TGCGCCAGCAGCCAAGATGGGGGGGCGAGGGTCGGTTCACCCCTCCACTTT

d_call: TRBD2
v_call: TRBV7-9
j_call: TRBJ2-1
cdr3_aa: CASSLKKRGPHYNEQFF
cdr3_nt: TGTGCCAGCAGCTTAAAGAAGCGGGGGCCCCATTACAATGAGCAGTTCTTC

d_call: -
v_call: TRBV6-4
j_call: TRBJ2-3
cdr3_aa: CASSESEASTDTQYF
cdr3_nt: TGTGCCAGCAGTGAGTCAGAAGCGAGCACAGATACGCAGTATTTT

d_call: -
v_call: TRBV4-3
j_call: TRBJ2-7
cdr3_aa: CASSQRVDSYYEQYF
cdr3_nt: TGCGCCAGCAGCCAACGCGTGGACTCCTACTACGAGCAGTACTTC

d_call: TRBD1
v_call: TRBV6-5
j_call: TRBJ2-7
cdr3_aa: CASSFPGTGDYEQYF
cdr3_nt: TGTGCCAGCAGTTTCCCCGGGACAGGGGACTACGAGCAGTACTTC

d_call: -
v_call: TRBV2
j_call: TRBJ2-1
cdr3_aa: CASSSRESSYNEQFF
cdr3_nt: TGTGCCAGCAGTTCCCGGGAGAGCTCCTACAATGAGCAGTTCTTC

d_call: TRBD1
v_call: TRBV10-2
j_call: TRBJ2-7
cdr3_aa: CASSTGQGGTYEQYF
cdr3_nt: TGCGCCAGCAGCACAGGACAGGGCGGGACCTACGAGCAGTACTTC

d_call: -
v_call: TRBV19
j_call: TRBJ2-7
cdr3_aa: CASSQYEDEQYF
cdr3_nt: TGTGCCAGTAGTCAATATGAGGACGAGCAGTACTTC

d_call: TRBD1
v_call: TRBV7-2
j_call: TRBJ2-3
cdr3_aa: CASSFGDRASTDTQYF
cdr3_nt: TGTGCCAGCAGCTTCGGAGACAGGGCGAGCACAGATACGCAGTATTTT

d_call: TRBD1
v_call: TRBV2
j_call: TRBJ1-2
cdr3_aa: CASSARYRGNYGYTF
cdr3_nt: TGTGCCAGCAGTGCACGTTACAGGGGTAACTATGGCTACACCTTC